These T cell receptor beta chains were read from a single sample in a study of blood T cell repertoires in COVID-19. The assay was immunoSEQ multiplex PCR, and TCRdb's table has in-frame clones only and misses some. Among 90,000 or so clones listed, 87% were seen once. The sequencing input was peripheral blood. The receptors here all came from a human donor in a cohort sampled during active COVID-19. Both conserved end residues are part of each CDR3. The D gene is left open where the match is weak. The size field is filled for only some rows; it gives once, few, many or a size class.

TRBJ1-3 | TRBD1 | TRBV28 | NA | TGTGCCAGCAGTGCGGCCACGACAGGGGCCGGAAACACCATATATTTT | CASSAATTGAGNTIYF
TRBJ2-2 | NA | TRBV2 | NA | TGTGCCAGCAGTGAATACCCAGCCGGGGAGCTGTTTTTT | CASSEYPAGELFF
TRBJ1-2 | TRBD1 | TRBV28 | NA | TGTGCCAGCAGTCCTAGTTCCGGGACAGCTTCCTCTTTTGGCTACACCTTC | CASSPSSGTASSFGYTF
TRBJ1-1 | NA | TRBV28 | NA | TGTGCCAGCAGTTTCGCGGGGACCCCGCAGAACACTGAAGCTTTCTTT | CASSFAGTPQNTEAFF
TRBJ2-3 | TRBD2 | TRBV28 | NA | TGTGCCAGCAGTCCGCATAGCGGGGGCGGGAGGGATACGCAGTATTTT | CASSPHSGGGRDTQYF
TRBJ2-6 | TRBD2 | TRBV30 | NA | TGTGCCTGGGGGAGGGGAGGGTCTGGGGCCAACGTCCTGACTTTC | CAWGRGGSGANVLTF
TRBJ2-5 | TRBD2 | TRBV7-7 | NA | TGTGCTAGCAGCCCACAGGCGGGAGAAGAGACCCAGTACTTC | CASSPQAGEETQYF
TRBJ2-1 | TRBD2 | TRBV19 | NA | TGTGCCAGTAAGGGGACTAGTGCCCACAATGAGCAGTTCTTC | CASKGTSAHNEQFF
TRBJ2-7 | TRBD1 | TRBV18 | once | TGTGCCAGCTCACCTCGGAGGCAGGGGGCCGCCTACGAGCAGTACTTC | CASSPRRQGAAYEQYF
TRBJ1-2 | TRBD1 | TRBV2 | NA | TGTGCCAGCAGCCTCCGGGACAGCTATGGCTACACCTTC | CASSLRDSYGYTF
TRBJ2-5 | NA | TRBV5-1 | NA | TGCGCCAGCAGCTCCATCGTAGCGGAAGCTCTAGGGGAGACCCAGTACTTC | CASSSIVAEALGETQYF
TRBJ1-2 | TRBD1 | TRBV19 | NA | TGTGCCAGTTCCTATTTGACGGGACAGATGGCCGGCTACACCTTC | CASSYLTGQMAGYTF
TRBJ1-2 | NA | TRBV12-3/TRBV12-4 | NA | TGTGCCAGCAGTTTTGGGGGCATCTATGGCTACACCTTC | CASSFGGIYGYTF
TRBJ2-2 | NA | TRBV28 | NA | TGTGCCAGCAGTTCACCAGGGGACAACACCGGGGAGCTGTTTTTT | CASSSPGDNTGELFF
TRBJ1-1 | NA | TRBV10-3 | NA | TGTGCCATCAGTGAAGGGGCCAGGGGCACTGAAGCTTTCTTT | CAISEGARGTEAFF
TRBJ2-1 | NA | TRBV7-9 | NA | TGTGCCAGCAGCCCCCTCGAAGGACTGGTAAACAATGAGCAGTTCTTC | CASSPLEGLVNNEQFF
TRBJ1-5 | NA | TRBV19 | NA | TGTGCCAGCGGGGAAGGGCCAAATCAGCCCCAGCATTTT | CASGEGPNQPQHF
TRBJ2-1 | NA | TRBV18 | NA | TGTGCCAGCTCACCCTTTGTACAGCAGGAGGGCAATGAGCAGTTCTTC | CASSPFVQQEGNEQFF
TRBJ2-7 | NA | TRBV7-2 | few | TGTGCCAGCAGCCCCCGAGCGAGCCACGAGCAGTACTTC | CASSPRASHEQYF
TRBJ1-5 | NA | TRBV7-9 | NA | TGTGCCAGCAGCCCAGGGCCGACGAACAATCAGCCCCAGCATTTT | CASSPGPTNNQPQHF
TRBJ1-1 | NA | TRBV11-2 | NA | TGTGCCAGCAGTTGGGACTTGGGGATGAACACTGAAGCTTTCTTT | CASSWDLGMNTEAFF
TRBJ2-2 | TRBD2 | TRBV10-3 | NA | TGTGCCATCAGGCCGGGACTAGCGGGAGGGCCTGTCGGGGAGCTGTTTTTT | CAIRPGLAGGPVGELFF
TRBJ1-4 | NA | TRBV3-1/TRBV3-2 | NA | TGTGCCAGCAGCCAAGATACCAGGACTAATGAAAAACTGTTTTTT | CASSQDTRTNEKLFF
TRBJ1-5 | NA | TRBV19 | NA | TGTGCCAGTCTCCAGTACGGGGGTAGCAATCAGCCCCAGCATTTT | CASLQYGGSNQPQHF
TRBJ2-7 | TRBD2 | TRBV2 | NA | TGTGCCAGCAGTGAAGGGCTAGCGGGTAGGGCCGAGCAGTACTTC | CASSEGLAGRAEQYF
TRBJ1-3 | NA | TRBV11-1 | few | TGTGCCAGCAGCTGGACGGGACAAGGAAACACCATATATTTT | CASSWTGQGNTIYF
TRBJ1-2 | NA | TRBV2 | NA | TGTGCCAGCACCATCCGGTGGGGGGATGGCTACACCTTC | CASTIRWGDGYTF
TRBJ2-7 | NA | TRBV10-3 | NA | TGTGCCATCAGTGAACAGGAGTCCTACGAGCAGTACTTC | CAISEQESYEQYF
TRBJ2-6 | NA | TRBV19 | NA | TGTGCCAGTACCAACCGACAGGGGGCCAACGTCCTGACTTTC | CASTNRQGANVLTF
TRBJ1-1 | NA | TRBV28 | NA | TGTGCCAGCAGTTTTGAGCTTCTCACTGAAGCTTTCTTT | CASSFELLTEAFF
TRBJ1-2 | TRBD1 | TRBV13 | NA | TGTGCCAGCAGCCCGCGACAGGGGGGGCGGAATGGCTACACCTTC | CASSPRQGGRNGYTF
TRBJ2-1 | NA | TRBV5-1 | NA | TGCGCCAGCAGCTTCCTGCCCAGCGACAGTCCAGACCCGGGCTCCTACAATGAGCAGTTCTTC | CASSFLPSDSPDPGSYNEQFF
TRBJ1-3 | TRBD1 | TRBV5-4 | NA | TGTGCCAGCAGCGCCAACAGGGGTCTGAACTCTGGAAACACCATATATTTT | CASSANRGLNSGNTIYF
TRBJ2-5 | TRBD2 | TRBV27 | NA | TGTGCCAGCAGTTTATCACTAGCGGAGATGACGATAGAGACCCAGTACTTC | CASSLSLAEMTIETQYF
TRBJ2-1 | NA | TRBV7-9 | NA | TGTGCCAGCAGCCCACCCACGGGACACCATAGGAGCTCCTACAATGAGCAGTTCTTC | CASSPPTGHHRSSYNEQFF
TRBJ2-5 | TRBD2 | TRBV6-5 | NA | TGTGCCAGCAGTTACGGAGGGAGGGCCGGGGAGACCCAGTACTTC | CASSYGGRAGETQYF
TRBJ2-5 | NA | TRBV14 | NA | TGTGCCAGCAGCCAAGGAAAAGGCCCCTACAGGGAGACCCAGTACTTC | CASSQGKGPYRETQYF
TRBJ2-1 | NA | TRBV7-9 | NA | TGTGCCAGCAGCCCCGGGATACCCAATGAGCAGTTCTTC | CASSPGIPNEQFF
TRBJ2-3 | NA | TRBV5-4 | NA | TGTGCCAGCAGCTTAGAATTGAGCACCACAGATACGCAGTATTTT | CASSLELSTTDTQYF
TRBJ2-3 | NA | TRBV7-9 | NA | TGTGCCAGCAGGGTAGCGGCTTCAGATACGCAGTATTTT | CASRVAASDTQYF
TRBJ2-6 | NA | TRBV7-8 | NA | TGTGCCAGCAGCTTAGTTTCTGCCCGGGGGGCCAACGTCCTGACTTTC | CASSLVSARGANVLTF
TRBJ2-1 | TRBD2 | TRBV7-9 | NA | TGTGCCAGCAGCTCGGGACTAGGTGGGACAAATGAGCAGTTCTTC | CASSSGLGGTNEQFF
TRBJ2-1 | TRBD2 | TRBV11-2 | NA | TGTGCCAGCAGCTTAGACTCGGAGGGACTAATGGCCAATGAGCAGTTCTTC | CASSLDSEGLMANEQFF
TRBJ2-1 | TRBD2 | TRBV5-1 | NA | TGCGCCAGTTACACCGGAGGGACTAGTCCCTACAATGAGCAGTTCTTC | CASYTGGTSPYNEQFF
TRBJ1-6 | NA | TRBV12-3/TRBV12-4 | NA | TGTGCCAGCAGCCCTCCTAATTCACCCCTCCACTTT | CASSPPNSPLHF
TRBJ1-5 | NA | TRBV12-3/TRBV12-4 | NA | TGTGCCAGCAGGCCACGGGGCAATCAGCCCCAGCATTTT | CASRPRGNQPQHF
TRBJ2-1 | TRBD2 | TRBV24-1 | NA | TGTGCCACCAGAGGGGTCGGGACTAGCGGGAGTGATGAGCAGTTCTTC | CATRGVGTSGSDEQFF
TRBJ2-1 | TRBD2 | TRBV7-9 | NA | TGTGCCAGCAGCGACGGACTAGCGGGCAGAAATGAGCAGTTCTTC | CASSDGLAGRNEQFF
TRBJ1-1 | TRBD1 | TRBV24-1 | NA | TGTGCCACCAGTGATCAGGGGGCGAGCACTGAAGCTTTCTTT | CATSDQGASTEAFF
TRBJ2-7 | TRBD2 | TRBV11-2 | NA | TGTGCCAGCAGCTTCCTCCCCCCGACTAGCGGGAGCAACTACGAGCAGTACTTC | CASSFLPPTSGSNYEQYF
TRBJ2-1 | TRBD2 | TRBV5-4 | NA | TGTGCCAGCAGCGGAGGGACTAGCGGCTACAATGAGCAGTTCTTC | CASSGGTSGYNEQFF
TRBJ2-1 | NA | TRBV4-1 | NA | TGCGCCAGCAGCCAAGATGTGGGTCAGAGGTCCTACAATGAGCAGTTCTTC | CASSQDVGQRSYNEQFF
TRBJ1-4 | TRBD1 | TRBV28 | NA | TGTGCCAGCCGGACAGGGGGTTTTGAAAAACTGTTTTTT | CASRTGGFEKLFF
TRBJ2-1 | TRBD2 | TRBV9 | NA | TGTGCCAGCAGCCCTTTAGCGGGAGGCGGGGGGGCTGAGCAGTTCTTC | CASSPLAGGGGAEQFF
TRBJ1-6 | NA | TRBV14 | NA | TGTGCCAGCAGCCAAGATGTGCGTGATTCACCCCTCCACTTT | CASSQDVRDSPLHF
TRBJ1-2 | NA | TRBV7-8 | NA | TGTGCCAGCAGCTTAGGCGGGGAGGGGGTAACCTATGGCTACACCTTC | CASSLGGEGVTYGYTF
TRBJ1-1 | NA | TRBV28 | NA | TGTGCCAGCGGGAGGCTAGAAGCTTTCTTT | CASGRLEAFF
TRBJ1-2 | TRBD1 | TRBV25-1 | NA | TGTGCCAGCAGTGACGCTACCGGGACAGCCTTCTATGGCTACACCTTC | CASSDATGTAFYGYTF
TRBJ2-3 | TRBD1 | TRBV27 | NA | TGTGCCAGCAGTTTATCAGGGGGCTCAGATACGCAGTATTTT | CASSLSGGSDTQYF